This T cell receptor beta chain is drawn from a study of T cells in Graves' hyperthyroidism and ophthalmopathy. Study-wide findings and caveats: Appearing also in blood were most of the thyroid clonotypes expanded above 0.001. Before onset, ophthalmopathy was predicted by the model a median around 6 months earlier. The authors' 13 V-J model separated ophthalmopathy from stable hyperthyroidism.

Looked up from germline, CDR1 is ENHRY and CDR2 is SYGVKD. CDR3 length: 15 residues. V was shortened by 1 base and J by 8 bases, with 15 bases between the two germline ends. As for this clonotype: What it recognizes is unknown.

If no ophthalmopathy progression occurred within 18 months, Graves' hyperthyroidism was stable. Amplification of TCR beta CDR3 regions was performed using RNA transcripts as template. The HTBI primer set was used in a first-round RT-PCR of the TCR CDR3. TCRdb re-called the multiplex PCR reads with MiXCR, one entry per CDR3 protein. The sample contains 600,000 to 750,000 distinct CDR3 sequences, 15% to 20% of which appear only once. The sample was blood. The TCR was taken from a man over 45 with Graves' hyperthyroidism. The gene calls are TRBV10-3 and TRBJ2-1; D may match TRBD1 or TRBD2 (5 bases each). CDR3 sequence reads: CAISEFPIQGDEQFF. DNA of the CDR3: TGTGCCATCAGTGAGTTCCCAATCCAGGGAGATGAGCAGTTCTTC.